The 28 T cell receptor beta chains presented below share a single source sample, sequenced in a study of response to subunit inactivated influenza vaccine (dated by TCRdb to between 2017 and 2018). Receptor libraries were prepared by RT-PCR. Sequenced using an Illumina HiSeq 2500. TCRdb handled the public reads itself, with Q25 trimming in fastp and clone calling in MiXCR, and kept productive beta chains. Records with the same CDR3 protein are collapsed into one entry carrying the most frequent genes and DNA. The sample table shows about 190,000 distinct CDR3 sequences, and approximately 15% are seen once. The ten largest clones add up to approximately 30% of the sample. Sequenced here: CD8+ T cells sorted from PBMCs, sampled about 5 days after vaccination. These receptors came from a man in his forties or fifties who received an inactivated influenza vaccine. Donor details come from another sample of the same person, matched by shared clones.

This clonotype has more than one count but fewer than ten. The J gene is TRBJ2-6, the V gene TRBV7-8; no clear D gene. The CDR3 runs to 19 residues. Germline V gene data show CDR1 as SGHVS and CDR2 as FQNEAQ. Deletions cut 2 bases from V and 0 bases from J, with 17 bases between. CDR3: CASSLSSTGFSSGANVLTF. The CDR3 DNA reads as TGTGCCAGCAGCTTAAGCAGCACGGGCTTCAGCTCTGGGGCCAACGTCCTGACTTTC.

There are many counts of this clonotype. V gene TRBV11-2 combines with J gene TRBJ2-4, with D tentatively TRBD2 (5 bases). This CDR3 has 11 amino acids. Germline V gene lookup returns CDR1 SGHAT and CDR2 FQNNGV. The ends were cut back, 3 bases at V and 8 bases at J, with 5 bases in the middle. The CDR3 reads CASSFGDIQYF. The CDR3 nucleotides are TGTGCCAGCAGCTTCGGGGACATTCAGTACTTC.

This chain joins TRBV6-2 or TRBV6-3 and TRBJ2-2; possible D gene TRBD1, 5 bases. CDR1 is MNHEY and CDR2 is SVGEGT in the germline V gene. The V end was cut by 4 bases, the J end by 1 base, with 10 bases between. This CDR3 is 15 amino acids long. As DNA, the CDR3 is TGTGCCAGCAGTTCCGGACATCTGAACACCGGGGAGCTGTTTTTT. Translating gives CASSSGHLNTGELFF.

This clonotype occurred a few times. This chain uses TRBV6-4 with TRBJ2-1; D perhaps matches TRBD1 (5 bases). CDR3 length: 15 amino acids. Germline V gene sequence: CDR1 MRHNA, CDR2 SNTAGT. Trimming removed 5 bases from V and 9 bases from J, with 20 bases in between. The CDR3 DNA reads as TGTGCCAGCAGTCCCCTAGGGGATCTCTTCGGTGAGCAGTTCTTC. Its translation: CASSPLGDLFGEQFF.

CDR3 nucleotides: TGCAGTGCTAGAGATGCTAGCGGGACGAATCTTTGGAATGAGCAGTTCTTC. Encoded protein: CSARDASGTNLWNEQFF. The chain combines TRBV20-1 with TRBJ2-1; 9 bases map to TRBD2. Trimming at V came to 0 bases and at J to 7 bases, leaving 13 bases not matched to a gene. The germline V gene has CDR1 DFQATT and CDR2 SNEGSKA (reference sequence). The CDR3 contains 17 residues.

V and J are TRBV7-6 and TRBJ2-5; 7 bases map to TRBD1. This CDR3 is built from 14 residues. CDR1 SGHVS and CDR2 FNYEAQ come from the germline V gene. The junction had 3 bases not matched to a gene; V was cut back by 0 bases and J by 5 bases. In DNA form, the CDR3 reads TGTGCCAGCAGCTTAGCGACAGGGATGGAGACCCAGTACTTC. This gives the protein CASSLATGMETQYF.

This clonotype was seen a handful of times. This rearrangement joins TRBV4-3 to TRBJ1-1; TRBD1 matches 7 bases. CDR1 and CDR2 (germline): LGHNA, YSLEER. V dropped 1 base and J dropped 3; count of bases not matched to a gene: 5. The CDR3 has 15 amino acids. CDR3 in amino acids: CASSQARQGHTEAFF. The CDR3 DNA is TGCGCCAGCAGCCAAGCTAGACAGGGTCACACTGAAGCTTTCTTT.

This clonotype occurred many times. J is TRBJ2-7 and V is TRBV6-1, with a tentative D call TRBD1 (5 bases). Trimming stripped 0 bases from V and 5 bases from J, with 23 bases between. Looked up from germline, CDR1 is MNHNS and CDR2 is SASEGT. The CDR3 is 18 amino acids. CDR3 amino acids: CASSEALPWQGYYDEQYF. The DNA for the CDR3 is TGTGCCAGCAGTGAAGCGCTTCCGTGGCAGGGATACTACGACGAGCAGTACTTC.

This clonotype was counted a few times. The chain links TRBV28 to TRBJ2-7; 7 bases align to TRBD2. V shed 3 bases and J 3 bases; nucleotides not matched to a gene: 5. There are 14 residues in the CDR3. Germline values: CDR1 MDHEN, CDR2 SYDVKM. For the CDR3, the DNA is TGTGCCAGCAGTTTTGGGGGGGAGATCTACGAGCAGTACTTC. Its protein product is CASSFGGEIYEQYF.

This clonotype was detected ten times or more. This rearrangement joins TRBV5-1 to TRBJ2-7, with D possibly matching TRBD2 (6 bases). The germline V gene has CDR1 SGHRS and CDR2 YFSETQ. Trimming stripped 2 bases from V and 5 bases from J, with 11 bases between. The CDR3 has 13 residues. In nucleotides, the CDR3 is TGCGCCAGCAGCTTAGGAGGGTTAAACGAGCAGTACTTC. Translated: CASSLGGLNEQYF.

This chain connects TRBV6-2 or TRBV6-3 to TRBJ2-7, with unresolved D. V was trimmed by 4 bases and J by 0 bases, leaving 16 bases between them. CDR3 length: 16 residues. Germline-derived CDR1 and CDR2 are MNHEY and SVGEGT. CDR3 amino acids: CASSLYVVGSSYEQYF. CDR3 sequence (DNA): TGTGCCAGCAGTTTATACGTCGTGGGCAGCTCCTACGAGCAGTACTTC.

The chain uses TRBV4-2 and TRBJ2-1; 9 bases are shared with TRBD2. V dropped 0 bases and J dropped 8; count of bases not matched to a gene: 5. The CDR3 extends over 15 amino acids. Germline V gene data show CDR1 as LGHNA and CDR2 as YNFKEQ. The CDR3 DNA follows: TGTGCCAGCAGCCAAGAGAGCGGGAGGTACGATGAGCAGTTCTTC. Translation: CASSQESGRYDEQFF.

The chain combines TRBV3-1 with TRBJ2-5; a weak D match, TRBD1 (6 bases). CDR1 is LGHDT and CDR2 is YNNKEL in the germline V gene (reference sequence). The CDR3 is made up of 15 amino acids. The V end lost 1 base, the J end lost 4 bases, and 13 bases lay between the germline ends. CDR3 sequence reads: CASSQGQGYRETQYF. CDR3 in DNA: TGTGCCAGCAGCCAAGGGCAGGGGTACCGAGAGACCCAGTACTTC.

The table lists this clonotype with a few counts. The V call is TRBV12-3 or TRBV12-4, the J call TRBJ1-1; D not resolved. The CDR3 consists of 14 residues. Between the trimmed V and J ends, which lost 3 bases and 0 bases, there was a span of 8 bases. CDR3 residues: CASSFAAMNTEAFF. CDR3 nucleotides: TGTGCCAGCAGTTTCGCAGCAATGAACACTGAAGCTTTCTTT.

This clonotype was counted only a few times. The rearrangement links TRBV6-5 to TRBJ1-1; no clear D gene. Germline assignment: CDR1 MNHEY and CDR2 SVGAGI. The ends were cut back, 2 bases at V and 1 base at J, with 8 bases in the middle. This CDR3 region has 14 residues. The CDR3 coding sequence is TGTGCCAGCAGTTACGCCGATACGAACACTGAAGCTTTCTTT. Translating gives CASSYADTNTEAFF.

This sequence joins TRBV6-5 and TRBJ1-2; D is possibly TRBD1 (5 bases). Germline-derived CDR1 and CDR2 are MNHEY and SVGAGI. The CDR3 is made up of 13 amino acids. Trimming shortened V by 0 bases and J by 3 bases, and 5 bases separated the two germline ends. In DNA form, the CDR3 reads TGTGCCAGCAGTTACTCGGGGGACTATGGCTACACCTTC. As protein: CASSYSGDYGYTF.

This clonotype was seen more than once but under ten times. J is TRBJ2-6 and V is TRBV7-9; D is unclear. Germline CDR1 and CDR2: SEHNR and FQNEAQ (reference sequence). Trimming took 5 bases from V and 4 from J, leaving 12 bases between them. The CDR3 is 15 amino acids. The CDR3 protein is CASSGQVQGANVLTF. The CDR3 DNA sequence: TGTGCCAGCAGCGGGCAGGTCCAAGGGGCCAACGTCCTGACTTTC.

This chain joins TRBV2 and TRBJ2-3; a possible D gene is TRBD2 (5 bases). This CDR3 region has 15 residues. The germline gives CDR1 SNHLY, CDR2 FYNNEI. Trimming removed 4 bases from V and 2 bases from J, with 13 bases in between. CDR3 region: CASSVSGSFTDTQYF. The CDR3 nucleotides read TGTGCCAGCAGTGTATCGGGGAGCTTCACAGATACGCAGTATTTT.

This clonotype turned up a few times. This chain connects TRBV7-8 to TRBJ2-1; tentatively, D is TRBD2 (5 bases). CDR3 length: 16 residues. Germline values: CDR1 SGHVS, CDR2 FQNEAQ. Deletions cut 3 bases from V and 0 bases from J, with 12 bases between. This CDR3 reads CASSFRLSRSYNEQFF. As DNA, the CDR3 is TGTGCCAGCAGCTTTCGACTATCACGCTCCTACAATGAGCAGTTCTTC.

This clonotype appeared a few times. The chain couples TRBV12-3 or TRBV12-4 to TRBJ2-7, with unresolved D. CDR3 length: 15 residues. V was pared by 7 bases and J by 0 bases, with 16 bases between. As DNA, the CDR3 is TGTGCCAGCACCTCAGGTAGCCTGTTCTCCTACGAGCAGTACTTC. The encoded protein is CASTSGSLFSYEQYF.

The chain couples TRBV7-2 to TRBJ2-7; 8 bases fit TRBD1. V gave up 1 base and J gave up 2 bases; unmatched junction bases: 7. Germline CDR1 SGHTA, CDR2 FQGNSA. This CDR3 is built from 16 residues. The CDR3 protein is CASSLELGQGAYEQYF. CDR3 DNA: TGTGCCAGCAGCTTAGAATTAGGACAGGGAGCCTACGAGCAGTACTTC.

This clonotype was found a few times. The genes are TRBV9 and TRBJ2-1; D not certain. Trimming cost V 0 bases and J 8 bases, with 9 bases left between them. The CDR3 runs to 13 residues. From germline, CDR1 is SGDLS and CDR2 YYNGEE. Here the CDR3 reads CASSVGITHEQFF. CDR3 nucleotides: TGTGCCAGCAGCGTAGGCATAACTCATGAGCAGTTCTTC. Filled out from reference TRBV9 and TRBJ2-1, the complete variable domain reads DSGVTQTPKHLITATGQRVTLRCSPRSGDLSVYWYQQSLDQGLQFLIQYYNGEERAKGNILERFSAQQFPDLHSELNLSSLELGDSALYFCASSVGITHEQFFGPGTRLTVL.

The V and J genes are TRBV7-9 and TRBJ2-7; TRBD2 might be the D (7 bases). Trimming left V 5 bases short and J 5 bases short, with 13 bases between. Germline-derived CDR1 and CDR2 are SEHNR and FQNEAQ (reference sequence). This CDR3 region has 13 residues. The CDR3 coding sequence is TGTGCCAGCAGCCGGGGGGCTATCGACGAGCAGTACTTC. Translation gives CASSRGAIDEQYF.

This clonotype has only a few counts. CDR3 sequence reads: CASSPTTTGSSGANVLTF. The CDR3 DNA sequence: TGTGCCAGCAGTCCTACCACGACAGGGAGCTCTGGGGCCAACGTCCTGACTTTC. The chain combines TRBV6-1 with TRBJ2-6; TRBD1 matches 7 bases. Germline V gene sequence: CDR1 MNHNS, CDR2 SASEGT. The CDR3 spans 18 residues. The V gene end was trimmed by 5 bases and the J gene end by 0 bases; junction bases not matched to a gene: 10.

In its sample, this clonotype was seen a few times. The V gene is TRBV6-5, the J gene TRBJ1-5, with TRBD1 identical over 7 bases. The CDR3 spans 13 residues. Germline loops: CDR1 MNHEY, CDR2 SVGAGI. V dropped 6 bases and J dropped 5; count of bases not matched to a gene: 4. CDR3 sequence: CASSYRGDQPQHF. The CDR3 bases are TGTGCCAGCAGCTACAGGGGAGATCAGCCCCAGCATTTT.

This clonotype was picked up one time. Since a much larger clone is just one base distant, this may be a read error. The V call is TRBV6-2 or TRBV6-3, the J call TRBJ2-1; TRBD1 agrees at 9 bases. This CDR3 has 21 residues. Germline lookup yields CDR1 MNHEY and CDR2 SVGEGT. V trimming: 4 bases; J trimming: 3 bases; junction bases outside the gene matches: 22. The CDR3 nucleotides are TGTGCCAGCAGTTCTCCGGGACAGGGTGGTCGAGACCGAAAGGACTACAATGAGCAGTTCTTC. It specifies CASSSPGQGGRDRKDYNEQFF.

This clonotype has just a few counts. CDR3 DNA: TGTGCCACCGCCGGAGACAATGAGCAGTTCTTC. This translates into CATAGDNEQFF. The chain links TRBV24-1 to TRBJ2-1; no clear D gene. Trimming pared 9 bases from V and 5 bases from J, leaving 7 bases between. This CDR3 comprises 11 residues. CDR1 and CDR2 (germline): KGHDR, SFDVKD.

This clonotype was observed a handful of times. The rearrangement uses TRBV2 and TRBJ2-1; tentative D call: TRBD1 (5 bases). V lost 5 bases and J lost 0, with 11 bases in between. The germline V gene has CDR1 SNHLY and CDR2 FYNNEI. The CDR3 covers 15 residues. The CDR3 here is CASSSDSSSYNEQFF. DNA of the CDR3: TGTGCCAGCAGTTCAGACAGCTCCTCCTACAATGAGCAGTTCTTC.